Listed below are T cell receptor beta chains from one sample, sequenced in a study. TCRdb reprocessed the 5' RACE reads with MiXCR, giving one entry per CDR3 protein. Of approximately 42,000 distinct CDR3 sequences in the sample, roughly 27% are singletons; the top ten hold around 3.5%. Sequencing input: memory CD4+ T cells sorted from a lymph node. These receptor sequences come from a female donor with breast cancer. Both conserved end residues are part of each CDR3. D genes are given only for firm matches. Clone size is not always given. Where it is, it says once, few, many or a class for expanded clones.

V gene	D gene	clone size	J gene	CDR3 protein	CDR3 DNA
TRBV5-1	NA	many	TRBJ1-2	CASSPDGDYGYTF	TGCGCCAGCAGCCCCGACGGGGACTATGGCTACACCTTC
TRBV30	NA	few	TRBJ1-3	CAHSPQGLRGNTIYF	TGTGCCCATTCCCCCCAGGGTCTGCGTGGAAACACCATATATTTT
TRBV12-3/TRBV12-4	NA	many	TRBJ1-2	CASSLLRGYTF	TGTGCCAGCAGTTTGCTCCGTGGCTACACCTTC
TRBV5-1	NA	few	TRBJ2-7	CASSYSSQRRNYEQYF	TGCGCCAGCAGCTACTCATCCCAGAGAAGGAACTACGAGCAGTACTTC
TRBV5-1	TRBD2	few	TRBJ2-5	CASSASGPSPETQYF	TGCGCCAGCAGTGCTAGCGGCCCCAGCCCAGAGACCCAGTACTTC
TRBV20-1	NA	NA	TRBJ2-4	CSGYLARNIQYF	TGCAGTGGATACCTAGCCAGAAACATTCAGTACTTC
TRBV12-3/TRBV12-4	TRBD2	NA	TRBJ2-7	CASSLARLAGVSGYEQYF	TGTGCCAGCAGTTTAGCGCGCCTAGCGGGAGTCTCGGGCTACGAGCAGTACTTC
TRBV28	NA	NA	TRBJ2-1	CASSLTNLEGEQFF	TGTGCCAGCAGTTTAACCAATCTGGAGGGTGAGCAGTTCTTC
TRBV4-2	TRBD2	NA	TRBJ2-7	CASSQVRGGNYEQYF	TGTGCCAGCAGCCAAGTCCGGGGGGGTAACTACGAGCAGTACTTC
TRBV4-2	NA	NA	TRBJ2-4	CASSQDRGGGAKNIQYF	TGTGCCAGCAGCCAAGATCGTGGTGGGGGGGCCAAAAACATTCAGTACTTC
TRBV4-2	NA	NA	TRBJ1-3	CASSLTGSGNTIYF	TGTGCCAGCAGCCTTACAGGCTCTGGAAACACCATATATTTT
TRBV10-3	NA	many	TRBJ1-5	CAIRLDRNTPQHF	TGTGCCATCAGATTAGACCGTAACACGCCCCAGCATTTT
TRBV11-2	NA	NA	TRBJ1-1	CASKDSFDTEAFF	TGTGCCAGCAAGGACAGTTTCGACACTGAAGCTTTCTTT
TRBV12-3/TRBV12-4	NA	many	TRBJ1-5	CASTGPGRVQPQHF	TGTGCCAGCACCGGGCCAGGGAGAGTTCAGCCCCAGCATTTT
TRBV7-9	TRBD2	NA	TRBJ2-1	CASSLVAGGHNEQFF	TGTGCCAGCAGCTTAGTCGCGGGAGGCCACAATGAGCAGTTCTTC
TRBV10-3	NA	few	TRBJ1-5	CAISDGLRENQPQHF	TGTGCCATCAGCGACGGGCTGAGGGAAAATCAGCCCCAGCATTTT
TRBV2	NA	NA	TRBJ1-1	CASKGGYTEAFF	TGTGCCAGCAAGGGGGGCTACACTGAAGCTTTCTTT
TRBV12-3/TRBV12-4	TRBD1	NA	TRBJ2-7	CASSLPQGANEQYF	TGTGCCAGCAGTCTACCACAGGGGGCCAACGAGCAGTACTTC
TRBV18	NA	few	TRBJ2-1	CASSPWDSYNEQFF	TGTGCCAGCTCACCATGGGACTCCTACAATGAGCAGTTCTTC
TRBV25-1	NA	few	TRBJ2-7	CASSESRGRREQYF	TGTGCCAGCAGTGAATCGCGGGGGCGGCGCGAGCAGTACTTC
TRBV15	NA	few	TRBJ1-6	CATSRDSRGTSPLHF	TGTGCCACCAGCAGAGACTCAAGGGGGACCTCACCCCTCCACTTT
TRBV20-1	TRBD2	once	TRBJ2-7	CSAGAPFLAANSYEQYF	TGCAGTGCTGGGGCCCCCTTCCTAGCGGCAAACTCCTACGAGCAGTACTTC
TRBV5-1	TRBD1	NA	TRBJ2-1	CASSPGTVSYNEQFF	TGCGCCAGCAGCCCTGGGACAGTTTCCTACAATGAGCAGTTCTTC
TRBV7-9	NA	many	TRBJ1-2	CASGGGSSGYGYTF	TGTGCCAGCGGGGGGGGATCTTCGGGGTATGGCTACACCTTC
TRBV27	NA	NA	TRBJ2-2	CASSSRGPMGGELFF	TGTGCCAGCAGTTCTCGGGGCCCTATGGGCGGGGAGCTGTTTTTT
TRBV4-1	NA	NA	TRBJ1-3	CASSQGRVYSGNTIYF	TGCGCCAGCAGCCAAGGAAGGGTTTACTCTGGAAACACCATATATTTT
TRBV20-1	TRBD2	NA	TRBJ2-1	CSASSGRDYNEQFF	TGCAGTGCTAGTAGCGGGAGGGACTACAATGAGCAGTTCTTC
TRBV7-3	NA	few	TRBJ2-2	CASSLYRNTGELFF	TGTGCCAGCAGCTTATATAGAAACACCGGGGAGCTGTTTTTT
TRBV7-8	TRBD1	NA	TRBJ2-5	CASSWDRETQYF	TGTGCCAGCTCCTGGGACAGAGAGACCCAGTACTTC
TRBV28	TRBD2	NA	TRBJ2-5	CASSFQLAGVETQYF	TGTGCCAGCAGTTTCCAACTAGCGGGAGTGGAGACCCAGTACTTC
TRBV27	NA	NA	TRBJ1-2	CASSFFGTGLGYGYTF	TGTGCCAGCAGTTTCTTCGGCACGGGACTGGGGTATGGCTACACCTTC
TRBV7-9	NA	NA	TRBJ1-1	CASSTWGVEAFF	TGTGCCAGCAGCACCTGGGGGGTTGAAGCTTTCTTT
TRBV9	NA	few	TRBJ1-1	CASSALDRNTEAFF	TGTGCCAGCAGCGCCCTGGACAGAAACACTGAAGCTTTCTTT
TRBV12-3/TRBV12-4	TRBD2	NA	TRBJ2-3	CASSLYQPAGGTDTQYF	TGTGCCAGCAGTTTGTATCAGCCAGCGGGAGGCACAGATACGCAGTATTTT
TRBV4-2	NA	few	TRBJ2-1	CASSQDPQNEQFF	TGTGCCAGCAGCCAAGATCCCCAGAATGAGCAGTTCTTC
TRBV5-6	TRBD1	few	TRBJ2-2	CASSLTDRGTGELFF	TGTGCCAGCAGCTTAACGGACAGGGGCACCGGGGAGCTGTTTTTT